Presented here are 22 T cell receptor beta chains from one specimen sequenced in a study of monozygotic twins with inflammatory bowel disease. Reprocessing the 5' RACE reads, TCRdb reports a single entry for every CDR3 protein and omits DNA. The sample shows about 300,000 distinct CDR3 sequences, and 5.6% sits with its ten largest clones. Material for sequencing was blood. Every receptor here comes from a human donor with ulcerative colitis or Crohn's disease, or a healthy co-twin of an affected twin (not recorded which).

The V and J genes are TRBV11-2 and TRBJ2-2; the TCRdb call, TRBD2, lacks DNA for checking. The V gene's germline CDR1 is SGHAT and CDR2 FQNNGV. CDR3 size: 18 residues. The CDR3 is CASSLPRAWGPLVGELFF.

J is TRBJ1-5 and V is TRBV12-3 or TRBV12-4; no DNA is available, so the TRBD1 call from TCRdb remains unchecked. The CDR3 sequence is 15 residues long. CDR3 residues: CASSPSRQGWEPQHF.

The CDR3 sequence is CASSLYQGALSKPQHF. The chain is built from TRBV28 and TRBJ1-5; TCRdb lists TRBD1, though no DNA is available to test this call. The CDR3 extends over 16 amino acids. CDR1 MDHEN and CDR2 SYDVKM come from the germline V gene.

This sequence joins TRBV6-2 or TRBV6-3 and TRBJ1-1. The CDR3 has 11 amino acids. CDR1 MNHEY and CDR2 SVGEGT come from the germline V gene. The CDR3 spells CASRGLTEAFF.

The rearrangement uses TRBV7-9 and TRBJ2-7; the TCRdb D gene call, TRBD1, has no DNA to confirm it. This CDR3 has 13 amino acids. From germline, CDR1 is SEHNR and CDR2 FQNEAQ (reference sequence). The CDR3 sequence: CASSYVQGAEQYF.

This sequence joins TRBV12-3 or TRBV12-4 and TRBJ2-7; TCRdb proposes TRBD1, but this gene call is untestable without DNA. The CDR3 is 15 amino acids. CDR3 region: CASSTGQGLSYEQNF.

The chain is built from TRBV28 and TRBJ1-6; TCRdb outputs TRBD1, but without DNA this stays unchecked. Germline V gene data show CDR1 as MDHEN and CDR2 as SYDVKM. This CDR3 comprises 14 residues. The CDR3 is CASSLRGENSPLHF. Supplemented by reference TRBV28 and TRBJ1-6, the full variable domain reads DVKVTQSSRYLVKRTGEKVFLECVQDMDHENMFWYRQDPGLGLRLIYFSYDVKMKEKGDIPEGYSVSREKKERFSLILESASTNQTSMYLCASSLRGENSPLHFGNGTRLTVT.

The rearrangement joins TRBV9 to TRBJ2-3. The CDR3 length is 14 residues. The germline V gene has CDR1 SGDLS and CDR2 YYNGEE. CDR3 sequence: CASSVDGSTDTQYF.

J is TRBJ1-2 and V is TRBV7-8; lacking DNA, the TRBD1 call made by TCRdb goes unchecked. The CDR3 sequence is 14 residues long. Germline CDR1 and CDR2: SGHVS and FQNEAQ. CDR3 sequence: CASSALGALYGYTF. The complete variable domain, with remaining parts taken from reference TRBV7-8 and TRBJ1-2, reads GAGVSQSPRYKVAKRGQDVALRCDPISGHVSLFWYQQALGQGPEFLTYFQNEAQLDKSGLPSDRFFAERPEGSVSTLKIQRTQQEDSAVYLCASSALGALYGYTFGSGTRLTVV.

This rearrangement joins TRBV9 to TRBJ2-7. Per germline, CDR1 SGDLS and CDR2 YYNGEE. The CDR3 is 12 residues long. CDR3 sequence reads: CASSGVQTEQYF.

The CDR3 protein is CASSQTPPFGSYNEQFF. The rearrangement links TRBV18 to TRBJ2-1; TCRdb indicates TRBD2, and absent DNA this call remains unverified. Germline values: CDR1 KGHSH, CDR2 LQKENI. The CDR3 has 17 residues.

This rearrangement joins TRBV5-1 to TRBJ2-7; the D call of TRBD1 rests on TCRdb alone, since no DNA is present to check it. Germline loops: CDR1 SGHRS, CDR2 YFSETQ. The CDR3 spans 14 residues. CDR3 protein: CASSLVVGHYEQYF.

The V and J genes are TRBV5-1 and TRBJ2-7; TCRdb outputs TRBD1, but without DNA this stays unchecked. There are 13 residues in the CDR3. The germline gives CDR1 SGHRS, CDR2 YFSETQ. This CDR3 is CASSSTGDYEQYF.

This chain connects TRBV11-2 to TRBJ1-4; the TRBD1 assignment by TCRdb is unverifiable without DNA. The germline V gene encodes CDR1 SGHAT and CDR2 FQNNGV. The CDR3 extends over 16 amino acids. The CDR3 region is CASSHYGGTPYEKLFF.

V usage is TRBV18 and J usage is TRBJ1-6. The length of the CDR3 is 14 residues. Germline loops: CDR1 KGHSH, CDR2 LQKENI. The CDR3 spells CASRYDIYNSPLHF.

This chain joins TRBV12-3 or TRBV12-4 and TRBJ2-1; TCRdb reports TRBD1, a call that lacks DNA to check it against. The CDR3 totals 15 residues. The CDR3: CASSSWGAGKNEQFF.

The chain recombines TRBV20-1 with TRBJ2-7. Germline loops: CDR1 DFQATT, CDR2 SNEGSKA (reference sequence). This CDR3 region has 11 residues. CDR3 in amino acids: CSATRLYEQYF.

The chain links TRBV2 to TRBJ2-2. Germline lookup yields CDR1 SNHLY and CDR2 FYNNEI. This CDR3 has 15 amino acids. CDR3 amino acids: CASTMRTTHTGELFF.

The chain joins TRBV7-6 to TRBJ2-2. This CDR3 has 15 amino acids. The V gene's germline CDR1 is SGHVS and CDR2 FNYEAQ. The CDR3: CASSQRVANTGELFF. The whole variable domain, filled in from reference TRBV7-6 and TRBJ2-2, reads GAGVSQSPRYKVTKRGQDVALRCDPISGHVSLYWYRQALGQGPEFLTYFNYEAQQDKSGLPNDRFSAERPEGSISTLTIQRTEQRDSAMYRCASSQRVANTGELFFGEGSRLTVL.

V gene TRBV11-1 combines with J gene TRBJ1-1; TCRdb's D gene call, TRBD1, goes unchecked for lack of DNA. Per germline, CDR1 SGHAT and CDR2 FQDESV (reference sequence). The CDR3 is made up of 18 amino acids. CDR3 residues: CASSLVSGTVAKNTEAFF. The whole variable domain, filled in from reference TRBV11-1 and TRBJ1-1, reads EAEVAQSPRYKITEKSQAVAFWCDPISGHATLYWYRQILGQGPELLVQFQDESVVDDSQLPKDRFSAERLKGVDSTLKIQPAELGDSAMYLCASSLVSGTVAKNTEAFFGQGTRLTVV.

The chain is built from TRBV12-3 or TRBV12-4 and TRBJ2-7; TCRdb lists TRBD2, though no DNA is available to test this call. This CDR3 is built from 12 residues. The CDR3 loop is CASSPRRREQYF.

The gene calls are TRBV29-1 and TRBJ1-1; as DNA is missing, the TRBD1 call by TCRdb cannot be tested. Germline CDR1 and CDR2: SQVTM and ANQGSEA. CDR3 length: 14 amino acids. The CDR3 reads CSVQGARGNTEAFF.